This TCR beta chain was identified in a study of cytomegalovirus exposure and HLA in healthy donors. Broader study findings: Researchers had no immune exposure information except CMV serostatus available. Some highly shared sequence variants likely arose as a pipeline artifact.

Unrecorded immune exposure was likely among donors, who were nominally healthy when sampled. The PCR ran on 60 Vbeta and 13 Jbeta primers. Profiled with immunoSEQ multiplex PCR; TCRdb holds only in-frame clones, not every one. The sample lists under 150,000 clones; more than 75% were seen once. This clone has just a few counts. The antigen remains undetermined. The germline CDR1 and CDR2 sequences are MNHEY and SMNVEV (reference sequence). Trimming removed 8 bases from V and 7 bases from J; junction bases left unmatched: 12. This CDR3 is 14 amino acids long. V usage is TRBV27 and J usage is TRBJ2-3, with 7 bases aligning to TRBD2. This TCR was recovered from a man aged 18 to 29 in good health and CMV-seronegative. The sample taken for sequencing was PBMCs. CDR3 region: CASALGLSLNTQYF. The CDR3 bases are TGTGCCAGCGCCTTGGGACTAAGTTTAAATACGCAGTATTTT.